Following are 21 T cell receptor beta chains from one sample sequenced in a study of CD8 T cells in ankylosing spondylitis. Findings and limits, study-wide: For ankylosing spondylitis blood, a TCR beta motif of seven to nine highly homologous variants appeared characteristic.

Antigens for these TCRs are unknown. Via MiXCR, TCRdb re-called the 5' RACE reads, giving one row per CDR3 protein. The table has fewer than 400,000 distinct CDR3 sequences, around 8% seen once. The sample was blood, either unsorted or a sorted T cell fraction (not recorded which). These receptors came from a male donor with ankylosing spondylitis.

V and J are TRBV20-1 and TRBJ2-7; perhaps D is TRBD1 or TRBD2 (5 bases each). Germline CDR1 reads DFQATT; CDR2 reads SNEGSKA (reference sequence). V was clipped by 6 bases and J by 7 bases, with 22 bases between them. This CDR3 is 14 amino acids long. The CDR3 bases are TGCAGTGCGTACTCCGGGACGGAGCGTCTGGAGCAGTACTTC. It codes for CSAYSGTERLEQYF.

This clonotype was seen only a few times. CDR3 coding DNA: TGCAGTGCTAGTAGTGGGAACTTCGCCTACAATGAGCAGTTCTTC. It translates to CSASSGNFAYNEQFF. The genes are TRBV20-1 and TRBJ2-1; D remains unclear. Trimming removed 3 bases at V and 2 bases at J, with 14 bases between. Germline V CDR1 and CDR2: DFQATT, SNEGSKA (reference sequence). This CDR3 region has 15 residues.

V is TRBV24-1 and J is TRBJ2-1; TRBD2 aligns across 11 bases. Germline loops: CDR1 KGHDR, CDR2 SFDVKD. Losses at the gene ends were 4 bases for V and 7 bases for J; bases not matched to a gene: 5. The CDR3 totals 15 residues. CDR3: CATSETSGNINEQFF. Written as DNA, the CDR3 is TGTGCCACCAGTGAGACTAGCGGGAATATAAATGAGCAGTTCTTC.

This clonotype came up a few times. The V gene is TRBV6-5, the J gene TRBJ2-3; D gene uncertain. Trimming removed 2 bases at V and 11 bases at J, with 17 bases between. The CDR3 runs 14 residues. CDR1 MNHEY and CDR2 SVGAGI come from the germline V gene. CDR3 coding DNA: TGTGCCAGCAGTTACCCATCCTCAGACCCGGGGCAGTATTTT. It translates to CASSYPSSDPGQYF.

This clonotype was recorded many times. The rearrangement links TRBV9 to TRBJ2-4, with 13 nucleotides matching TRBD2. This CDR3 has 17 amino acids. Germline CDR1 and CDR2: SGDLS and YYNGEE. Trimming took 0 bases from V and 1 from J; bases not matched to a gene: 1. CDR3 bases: TGTGCCAGCAGCGTAGGGACTAGCGGGAGCGCCAAAAACATTCAGTACTTC. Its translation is CASSVGTSGSAKNIQYF.

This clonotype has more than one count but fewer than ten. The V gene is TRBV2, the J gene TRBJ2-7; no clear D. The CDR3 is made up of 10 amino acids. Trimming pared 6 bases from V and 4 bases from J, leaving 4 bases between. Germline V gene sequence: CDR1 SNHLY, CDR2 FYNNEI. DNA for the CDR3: TGTGCCAGCAGAAGGTACGAGCAGTACTTC. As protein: CASRRYEQYF.

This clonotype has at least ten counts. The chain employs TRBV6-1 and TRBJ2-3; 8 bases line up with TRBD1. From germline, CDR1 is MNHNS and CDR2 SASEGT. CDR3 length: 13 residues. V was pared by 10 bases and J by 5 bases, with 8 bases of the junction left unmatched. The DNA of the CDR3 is TGTGCCACCCTGACAGGGGCTGGAGATACGCAGTATTTT. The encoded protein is CATLTGAGDTQYF.

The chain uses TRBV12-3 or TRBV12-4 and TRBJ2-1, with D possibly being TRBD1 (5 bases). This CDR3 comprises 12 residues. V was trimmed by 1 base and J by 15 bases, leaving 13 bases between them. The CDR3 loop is CASSLGQLKGFF. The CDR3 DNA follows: TGTGCCAGCAGTTTAGGACAGCTAAAGGGGTTCTTC.

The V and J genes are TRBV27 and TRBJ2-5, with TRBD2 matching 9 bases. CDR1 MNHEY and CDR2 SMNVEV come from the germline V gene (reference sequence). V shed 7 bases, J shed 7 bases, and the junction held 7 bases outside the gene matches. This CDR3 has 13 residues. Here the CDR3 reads CASKTSGSRTQYF. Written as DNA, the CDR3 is TGTGCCAGCAAAACTAGCGGGTCCAGGACCCAGTACTTC.

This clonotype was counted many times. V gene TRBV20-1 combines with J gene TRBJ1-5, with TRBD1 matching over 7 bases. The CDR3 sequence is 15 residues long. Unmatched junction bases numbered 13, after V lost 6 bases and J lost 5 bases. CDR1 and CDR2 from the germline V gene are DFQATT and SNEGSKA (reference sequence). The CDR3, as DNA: TGCAGTGCCACGCACTTAACAGGGGACGATCAGCCCCAGCATTTT. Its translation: CSATHLTGDDQPQHF.

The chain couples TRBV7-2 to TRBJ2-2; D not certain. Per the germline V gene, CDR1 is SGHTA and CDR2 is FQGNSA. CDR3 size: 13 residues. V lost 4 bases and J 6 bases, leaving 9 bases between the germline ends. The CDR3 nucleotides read TGTGCCAGCAGCTCCCCGAATGCCGGGGAGCTGTTTTTT. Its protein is CASSSPNAGELFF.

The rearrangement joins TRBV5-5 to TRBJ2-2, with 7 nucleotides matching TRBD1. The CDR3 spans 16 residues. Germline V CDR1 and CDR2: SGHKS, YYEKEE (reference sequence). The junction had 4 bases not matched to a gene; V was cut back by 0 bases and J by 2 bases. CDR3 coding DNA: TGTGCCAGCAGCTTGGGAGGGACAGCCAACACCGGGGAGCTGTTTTTT. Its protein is CASSLGGTANTGELFF.

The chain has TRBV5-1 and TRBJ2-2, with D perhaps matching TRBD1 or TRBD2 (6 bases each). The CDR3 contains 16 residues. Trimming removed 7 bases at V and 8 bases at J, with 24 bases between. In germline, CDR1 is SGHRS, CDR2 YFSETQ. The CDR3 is CASALAGGHSRGELFF. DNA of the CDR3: TGCGCCAGCGCCTTAGCCGGGGGACACTCCAGAGGGGAGCTGTTTTTT.

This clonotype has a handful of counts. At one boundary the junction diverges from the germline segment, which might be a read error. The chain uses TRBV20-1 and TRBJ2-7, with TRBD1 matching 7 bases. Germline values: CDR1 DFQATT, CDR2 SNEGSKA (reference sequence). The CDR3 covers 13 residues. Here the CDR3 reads CSPSSGGSYEQYF. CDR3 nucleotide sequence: TGCAGTCCTAGTTCAGGGGGCTCCTACGAGCAGTACTTC.

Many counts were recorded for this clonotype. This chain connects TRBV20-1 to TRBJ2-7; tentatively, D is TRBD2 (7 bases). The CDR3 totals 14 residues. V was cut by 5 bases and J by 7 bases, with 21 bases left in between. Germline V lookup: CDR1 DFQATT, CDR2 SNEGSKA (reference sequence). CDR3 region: CSALGASGPGEQYF. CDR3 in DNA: TGCAGTGCTTTGGGGGCTAGCGGACCGGGAGAGCAGTACTTC.

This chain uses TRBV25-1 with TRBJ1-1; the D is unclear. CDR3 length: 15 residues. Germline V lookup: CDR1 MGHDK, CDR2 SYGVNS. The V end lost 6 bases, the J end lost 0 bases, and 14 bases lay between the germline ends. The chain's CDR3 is CASRETGALNTEAFF. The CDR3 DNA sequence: TGTGCCAGCAGGGAGACGGGAGCCCTGAACACTGAAGCTTTCTTT.

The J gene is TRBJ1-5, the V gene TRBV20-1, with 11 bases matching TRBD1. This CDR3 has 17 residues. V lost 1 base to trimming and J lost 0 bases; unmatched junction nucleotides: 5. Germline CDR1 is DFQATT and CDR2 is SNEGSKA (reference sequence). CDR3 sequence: CSARGTGGLGSNQPQHF. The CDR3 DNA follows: TGCAGTGCTAGAGGGACAGGGGGCTTGGGTAGCAATCAGCCCCAGCATTTT.

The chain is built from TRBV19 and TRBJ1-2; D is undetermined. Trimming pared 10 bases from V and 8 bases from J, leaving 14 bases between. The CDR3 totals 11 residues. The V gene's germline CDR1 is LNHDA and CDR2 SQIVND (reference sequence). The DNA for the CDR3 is TGTGCCACCGGCCCCACGCGCGGCTACACCTTC. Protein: CATGPTRGYTF.

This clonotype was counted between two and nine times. CDR3: CATSGALLAGNTDTQYF. The CDR3, as DNA: TGTGCCACCAGTGGCGCCCTTTTAGCTGGCAACACAGATACGCAGTATTTT. This chain links TRBV24-1 with TRBJ2-3; D gene unclear. V was trimmed by 5 bases and J by 2 bases, leaving 19 bases between them. There are 17 residues in the CDR3. The V gene's germline CDR1 is KGHDR and CDR2 SFDVKD.

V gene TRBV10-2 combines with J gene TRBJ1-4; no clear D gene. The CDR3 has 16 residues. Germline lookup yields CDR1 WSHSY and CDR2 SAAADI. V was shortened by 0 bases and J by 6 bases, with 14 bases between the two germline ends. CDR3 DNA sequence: TGCGCCAGCAGTGAGTCTTTTGGAATGGGAGATGAAAAACTGTTTTTT. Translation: CASSESFGMGDEKLFF.

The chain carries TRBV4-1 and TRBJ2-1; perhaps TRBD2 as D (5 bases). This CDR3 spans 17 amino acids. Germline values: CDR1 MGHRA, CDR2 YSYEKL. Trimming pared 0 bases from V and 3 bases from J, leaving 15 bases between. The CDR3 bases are TGCGCCAGCAGCCAAGATCCCCGGGAATCCCTCTACAATGAGCAGTTCTTC. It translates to CASSQDPRESLYNEQFF.